This T cell receptor (beta chain) was retrieved from a study of T cell responses to AZD1222 COVID-19 vaccine. The length of the CDR3 is 15 residues. Trimming cost V 10 bases and J 1 base; bases outside gene matches: 9. CDR1 is ENHRY and CDR2 is SYGVKD in the germline V gene. Sequenced by immunoSEQ multiplex PCR; TCRdb stores in-frame clones only, minus some. The table lists about 94,000 clones, around nine tenths of them singletons. This rearrangement joins TRBV10-3 to TRBJ2-3, with TRBD2 identical over 9 bases. This receptor was obtained from an adult in good health. The sequenced sample was peripheral blood, obtained on day 0 of AZD1222 vaccination. The CDR3 here is CATGSTSGGTDTQYF. Written as DNA, the CDR3 is TGTGCCACCGGTTCGACTAGCGGCGGCACAGATACGCAGTATTTT.